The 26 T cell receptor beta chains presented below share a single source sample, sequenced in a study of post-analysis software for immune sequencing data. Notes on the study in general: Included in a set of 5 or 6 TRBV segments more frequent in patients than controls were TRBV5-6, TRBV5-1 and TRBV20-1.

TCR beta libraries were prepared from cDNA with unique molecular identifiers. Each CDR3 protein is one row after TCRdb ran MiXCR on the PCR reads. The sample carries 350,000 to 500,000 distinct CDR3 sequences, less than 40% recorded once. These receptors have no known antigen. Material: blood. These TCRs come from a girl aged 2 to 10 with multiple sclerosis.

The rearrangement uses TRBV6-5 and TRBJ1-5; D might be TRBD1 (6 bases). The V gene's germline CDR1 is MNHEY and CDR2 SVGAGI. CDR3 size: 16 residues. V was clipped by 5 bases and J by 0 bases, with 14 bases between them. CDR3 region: CASSPLQGNSNQPQHF. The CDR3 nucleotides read TGTGCCAGCAGTCCACTACAGGGTAATAGCAATCAGCCCCAGCATTTT.

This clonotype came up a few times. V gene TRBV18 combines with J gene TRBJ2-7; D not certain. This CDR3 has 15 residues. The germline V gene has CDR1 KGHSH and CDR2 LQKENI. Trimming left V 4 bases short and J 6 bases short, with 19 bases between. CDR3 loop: CASSLEIPVISEQYF. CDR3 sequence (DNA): TGTGCCAGCTCACTTGAGATACCAGTAATATCCGAGCAGTACTTC.

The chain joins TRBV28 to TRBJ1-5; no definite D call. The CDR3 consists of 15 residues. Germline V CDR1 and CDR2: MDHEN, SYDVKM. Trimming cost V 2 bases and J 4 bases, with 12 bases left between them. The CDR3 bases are TGTGCCAGCAGTTTAAGTCTGGGAGCTAATCAGCCCCAGCATTTT. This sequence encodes CASSLSLGANQPQHF.

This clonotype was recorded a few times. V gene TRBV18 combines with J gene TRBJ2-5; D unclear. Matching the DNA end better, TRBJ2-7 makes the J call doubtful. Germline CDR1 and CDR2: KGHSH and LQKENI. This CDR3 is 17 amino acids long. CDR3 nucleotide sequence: TGTGCCAGCTCACCCCTTGGCGGTCCAACGACCGCCGACGAGCAGTACTTC. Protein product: CASSPLGGPTTADEQYF.

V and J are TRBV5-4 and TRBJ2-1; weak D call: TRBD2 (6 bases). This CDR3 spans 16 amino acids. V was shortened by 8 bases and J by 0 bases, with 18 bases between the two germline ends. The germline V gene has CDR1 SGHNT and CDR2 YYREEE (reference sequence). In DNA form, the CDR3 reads TGTGCCAGTAGCCAGCGGAGGGGTGACTCCTACAATGAGCAGTTCTTC. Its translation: CASSQRRGDSYNEQFF. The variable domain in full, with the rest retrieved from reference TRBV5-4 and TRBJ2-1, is ETGVTQSPTHLIKTRGQQVTLRCSSQSGHNTVSWYQQALGQGPQFIFQYYREEENGRGNFPPRFSGLQFPNYSSELNVNALELDDSALYLCASSQRRGDSYNEQFFGPGTRLTVL.

This chain's CDR3 is CASRQGWNTEAFF. CDR3 DNA sequence: TGTGCCAGCAGGCAGGGATGGAACACTGAAGCTTTCTTT. The chain links TRBV12-3 or TRBV12-4 to TRBJ1-1, with TRBD1 as a possible D gene (5 bases). This CDR3 has 13 amino acids. Trimming stripped 6 bases from V and 1 base from J, with 9 bases between.

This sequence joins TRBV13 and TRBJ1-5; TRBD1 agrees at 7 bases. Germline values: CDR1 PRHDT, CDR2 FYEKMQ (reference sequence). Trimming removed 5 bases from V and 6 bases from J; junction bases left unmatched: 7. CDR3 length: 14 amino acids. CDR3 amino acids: CASSQYRGGQPQHF. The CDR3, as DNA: TGTGCCAGCAGCCAATACAGGGGAGGTCAGCCCCAGCATTTT.

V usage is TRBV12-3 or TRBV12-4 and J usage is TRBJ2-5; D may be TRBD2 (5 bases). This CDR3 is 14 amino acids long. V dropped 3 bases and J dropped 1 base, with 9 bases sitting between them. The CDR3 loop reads CASSFWEFQETQYF. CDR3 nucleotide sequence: TGTGCCAGCAGTTTTTGGGAGTTCCAAGAGACCCAGTACTTC.

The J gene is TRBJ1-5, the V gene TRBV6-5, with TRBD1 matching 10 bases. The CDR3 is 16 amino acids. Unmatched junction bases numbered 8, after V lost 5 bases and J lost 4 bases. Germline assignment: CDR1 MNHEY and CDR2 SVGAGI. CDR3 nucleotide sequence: TGTGCCAGCAGTCCCGGGACAGGGGAATCGAATCAGCCCCAGCATTTT. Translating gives CASSPGTGESNQPQHF.

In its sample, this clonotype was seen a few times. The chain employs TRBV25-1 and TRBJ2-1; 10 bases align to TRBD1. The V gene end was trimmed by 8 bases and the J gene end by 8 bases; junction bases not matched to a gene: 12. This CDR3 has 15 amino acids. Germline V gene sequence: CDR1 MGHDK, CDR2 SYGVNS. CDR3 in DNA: TGTGCCAGCGGCCGGTGGGACAGGGGTAACTATGAGCAGTTCTTC. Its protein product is CASGRWDRGNYEQFF.

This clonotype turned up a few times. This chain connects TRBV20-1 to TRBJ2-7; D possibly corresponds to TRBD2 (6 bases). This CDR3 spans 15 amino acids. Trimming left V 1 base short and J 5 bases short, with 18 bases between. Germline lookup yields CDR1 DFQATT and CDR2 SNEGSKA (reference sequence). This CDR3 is CSARGGAFLWDEQYF. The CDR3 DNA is TGCAGTGCTAGAGGCGGGGCATTTCTGTGGGACGAGCAGTACTTC.

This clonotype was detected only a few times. CDR3: CASSPPSGASTDTQYF. DNA for the CDR3: TGTGCCAGCAGCCCCCCTAGCGGGGCAAGCACAGATACGCAGTATTTT. The chain links TRBV7-9 to TRBJ2-3; 9 nucleotides match TRBD2. Germline V gene sequence: CDR1 SEHNR, CDR2 FQNEAQ (reference sequence). V gave up 5 bases and J gave up 0 bases; unmatched junction bases: 6. This CDR3 region has 16 residues.

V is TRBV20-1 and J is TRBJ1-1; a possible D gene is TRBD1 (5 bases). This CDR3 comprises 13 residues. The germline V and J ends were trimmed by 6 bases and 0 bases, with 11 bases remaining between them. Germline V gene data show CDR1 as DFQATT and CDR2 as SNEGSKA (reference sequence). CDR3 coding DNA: TGCAGTGCCATTCAGGGCATGAACACTGAAGCTTTCTTT. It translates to CSAIQGMNTEAFF.

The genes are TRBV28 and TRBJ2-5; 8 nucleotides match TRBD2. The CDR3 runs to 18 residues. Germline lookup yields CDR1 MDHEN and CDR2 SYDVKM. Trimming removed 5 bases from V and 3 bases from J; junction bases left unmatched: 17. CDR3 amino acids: CASSPRGGPSYRKETQYF. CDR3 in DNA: TGTGCCAGCAGTCCCCGGGGGGGCCCTTCGTACCGAAAAGAGACCCAGTACTTC.

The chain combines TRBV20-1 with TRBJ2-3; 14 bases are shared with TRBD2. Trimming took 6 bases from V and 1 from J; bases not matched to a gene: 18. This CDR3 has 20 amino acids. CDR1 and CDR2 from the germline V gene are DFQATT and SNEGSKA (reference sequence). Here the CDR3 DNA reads TGCAGTGCCCTCCGGCCGGGGACTAGCGGGAGCGGTGAGGGCACAGATACGCAGTATTTT. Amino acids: CSALRPGTSGSGEGTDTQYF.

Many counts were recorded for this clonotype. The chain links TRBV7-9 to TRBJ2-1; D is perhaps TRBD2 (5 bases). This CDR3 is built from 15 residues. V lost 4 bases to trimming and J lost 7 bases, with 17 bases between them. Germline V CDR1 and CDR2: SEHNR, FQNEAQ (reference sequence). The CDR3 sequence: CASSSEPGLGNEQFF. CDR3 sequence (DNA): TGTGCCAGCAGCTCCGAACCGGGGTTAGGGAATGAGCAGTTCTTC.

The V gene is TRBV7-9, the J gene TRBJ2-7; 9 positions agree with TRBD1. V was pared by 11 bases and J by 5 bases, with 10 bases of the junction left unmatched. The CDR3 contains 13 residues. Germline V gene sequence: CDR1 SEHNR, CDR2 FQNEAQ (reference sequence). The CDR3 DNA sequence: TGTGCCGGGGAACCCGGGACAGGGAACGAGCAGTACTTC. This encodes CAGEPGTGNEQYF.

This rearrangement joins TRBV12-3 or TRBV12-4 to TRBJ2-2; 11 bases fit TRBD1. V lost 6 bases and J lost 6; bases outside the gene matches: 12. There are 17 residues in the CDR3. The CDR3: CASSNRDRGVSAGELFF. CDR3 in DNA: TGTGCCAGCAGCAACCGGGACAGGGGGGTTTCCGCCGGGGAGCTGTTTTTT.

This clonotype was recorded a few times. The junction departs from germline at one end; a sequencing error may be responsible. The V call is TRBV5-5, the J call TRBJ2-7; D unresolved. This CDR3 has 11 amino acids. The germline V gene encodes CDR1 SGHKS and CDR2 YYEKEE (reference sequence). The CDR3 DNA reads TGTGCCTGCAGCCACACCTACGAGCAGTACTTC. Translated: CACSHTYEQYF. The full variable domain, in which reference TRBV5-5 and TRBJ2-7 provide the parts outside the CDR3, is DAGVTQSPTHLIKTRGQQVTLRCSPISGHKSVSWYQQVLGQGPQFIFQYYEKEERGRGNFPDRFSARQFPNYSSELNVNALLLGDSALYLCACSHTYEQYFGPGTRLTVT.

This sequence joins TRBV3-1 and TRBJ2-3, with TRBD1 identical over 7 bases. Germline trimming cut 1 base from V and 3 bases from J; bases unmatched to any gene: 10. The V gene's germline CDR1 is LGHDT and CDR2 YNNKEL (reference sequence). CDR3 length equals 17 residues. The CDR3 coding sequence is TGTGCCAGCAGCCAAGCGGCGGCAGGGGGAATAACAGATACGCAGTATTTT. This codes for CASSQAAAGGITDTQYF.

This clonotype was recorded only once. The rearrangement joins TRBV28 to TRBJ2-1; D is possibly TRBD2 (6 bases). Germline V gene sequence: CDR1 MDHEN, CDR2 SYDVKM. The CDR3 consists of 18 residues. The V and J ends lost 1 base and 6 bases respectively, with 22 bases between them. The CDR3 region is CASSLFYTRDVLINEQFF. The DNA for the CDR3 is TGTGCCAGCAGTTTATTTTACACGCGGGACGTCTTAATCAATGAGCAGTTCTTC.

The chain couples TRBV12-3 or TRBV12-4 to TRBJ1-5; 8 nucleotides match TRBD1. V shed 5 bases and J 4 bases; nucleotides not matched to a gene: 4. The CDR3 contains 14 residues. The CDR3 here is CASSPGQVNQPQHF. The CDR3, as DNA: TGTGCCAGCAGTCCGGGACAGGTAAATCAGCCCCAGCATTTT.

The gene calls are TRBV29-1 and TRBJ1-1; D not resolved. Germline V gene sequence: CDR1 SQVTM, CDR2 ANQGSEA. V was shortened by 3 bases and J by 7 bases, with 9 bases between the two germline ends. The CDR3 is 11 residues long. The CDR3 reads CSVEGAYEAFF. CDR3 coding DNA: TGCAGCGTTGAGGGTGCTTATGAAGCTTTCTTT.

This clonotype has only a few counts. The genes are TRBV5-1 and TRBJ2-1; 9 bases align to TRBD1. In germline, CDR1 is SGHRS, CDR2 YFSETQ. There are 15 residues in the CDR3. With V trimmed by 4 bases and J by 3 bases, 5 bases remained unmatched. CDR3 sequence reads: CASSSWTGDYNEQFF. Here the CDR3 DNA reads TGCGCCAGCAGCAGCTGGACAGGGGACTACAATGAGCAGTTCTTC.

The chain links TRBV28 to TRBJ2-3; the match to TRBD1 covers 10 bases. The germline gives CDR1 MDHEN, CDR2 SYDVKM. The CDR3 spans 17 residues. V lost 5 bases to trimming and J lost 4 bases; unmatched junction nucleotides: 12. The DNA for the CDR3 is TGTGCCAGCAGTCCCCCGGACAGGGGGTTGGGAGCAGATACGCAGTATTTT. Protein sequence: CASSPPDRGLGADTQYF.

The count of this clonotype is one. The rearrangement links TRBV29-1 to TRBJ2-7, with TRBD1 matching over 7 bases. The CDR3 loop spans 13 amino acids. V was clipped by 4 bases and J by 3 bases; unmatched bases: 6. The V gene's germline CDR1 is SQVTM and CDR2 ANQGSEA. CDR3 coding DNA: TGCAGCGTTGGTTTAACAGGGGTCTACGAGCAGTACTTC. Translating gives CSVGLTGVYEQYF.